Sequencing of this TCR beta chain was carried out in a study of T cell changes during pregnancy in multiple sclerosis. TCRdb's copy holds only in-frame clones and misses some; the assay was immunoSEQ multiplex PCR. The top ten clones hold 2.6% of a sample with 88,000 or so clones, just over 90% of them seen once. This CDR3 is 13 amino acids long. Germline loops: CDR1 GTSNPN, CDR2 SVGIG (reference sequence). J was trimmed by 6 bases and V by 0 bases; bases with no gene match: 0. This receptor was obtained from a female donor with multiple sclerosis, enrolled in a pregnancy study. V usage is TRBV30 and J usage is TRBJ1-2; 11 nucleotides line up with TRBD1. This material consisted of peripheral blood, taken before pregnancy. For the CDR3, the DNA is TGTGCCTGGAGTGTGGGACAGGGGGATGGCTACACCTTC. It is translated as CAWSVGQGDGYTF. The full variable domain, with the rest looked up from reference TRBV30 and TRBJ1-2, is SQTIHQWPATLVQPVGSPLSLECTVEGTSNPNLYWYRQAAGRGLQLLFYSVGIGQISSEVPQNLSASRPQDRQFILSSKKLLLSDSGFYLCAWSVGQGDGYTFGSGTRLTVV.